The 10 T cell receptor beta chains listed next were all sequenced from one sample in a study of control samples from healthy donors and cancer patients. TCRdb's copy holds only in-frame clones and misses some; the assay was immunoSEQ multiplex PCR. The table has 95,000 to 150,000 clones, roughly 91% seen once. The sequencing sample was made of blood. These receptors all come from a man aged 35-49 years in good health.

The chain recombines TRBV23-1 with TRBJ2-7; the D call may be TRBD1 or TRBD2 (6 bases each). TRBV23-1 is classed as an ORF, of uncertain function. Trimming took 1 base from V and 2 from J, leaving 12 bases between them. The CDR3 totals 15 residues. CDR3 in amino acids: CASSQYGGGTYEQYF. In DNA form, the CDR3 reads TGCGCCAGCAGTCAATATGGAGGGGGAACCTACGAGCAGTACTTC.

This clone has only a few counts. The V and J genes are TRBV7-2 and TRBJ1-2; maybe TRBD1 (5 bases). V was cut by 5 bases and J by 0 bases, with 10 bases left in between. This CDR3 has 14 amino acids. Germline V lookup: CDR1 SGHTA, CDR2 FQGNSA. CDR3 in DNA: TGTGCCAGCAGCGAAGGGACTTCTAACTATGGCTACACCTTC. Translating it yields CASSEGTSNYGYTF.

The rearrangement links TRBV13 to TRBJ1-3; 8 bases map to TRBD1. The V and J ends lost 7 bases and 1 base, in that order; junction bases with no gene match: 6. The CDR3 consists of 15 residues. Germline V gene sequence: CDR1 PRHDT, CDR2 FYEKMQ (reference sequence). The chain's CDR3 is CASTRGQGSGNTIYF. In DNA form, the CDR3 reads TGTGCCAGCACCCGCGGACAGGGATCTGGAAACACCATATATTTT.

The DNA for the CDR3 is TGTGCCAGCAGCCGGATGGATTTTTCCTACAATGAGCAGTTCTTC. The encoded protein is CASSRMDFSYNEQFF. The genes are TRBV7-2 and TRBJ2-1, with no clear D. V shed 5 bases and J shed 1 base, with 12 bases lying between them. CDR3 length: 15 residues. Germline loops: CDR1 SGHTA, CDR2 FQGNSA.

This rearrangement joins TRBV7-2 to TRBJ2-5; D unclear. Deletions cut 4 bases from V and 3 bases from J, with 9 bases between. Germline CDR1 SGHTA, CDR2 FQGNSA. The CDR3 sequence is 13 residues long. The CDR3 protein is CASSSQREETQYF. Here the CDR3 DNA reads TGTGCCAGCAGCTCCCAGCGTGAAGAGACCCAGTACTTC.

J is TRBJ2-2 and V is TRBV9; D is perhaps TRBD2 (6 bases). Trimming removed 3 bases from V and 2 bases from J, with 20 bases in between. This CDR3 spans 18 amino acids. CDR1 is SGDLS, CDR2 YYNGEE, per germline. The CDR3 reads CASSAGMRRGRNTGELFF. CDR3 nucleotides: TGTGCCAGCAGCGCCGGGATGCGGAGGGGACGAAACACCGGGGAGCTGTTTTTT.

The gene calls are TRBV2 and TRBJ2-5; D uncertain. The CDR3 contains 14 residues. CDR1 and CDR2 (germline): SNHLY, FYNNEI. Between the trimmed V and J ends, which lost 2 bases and 1 base, there was a span of 8 bases. The DNA of the CDR3 is TGTGCCAGCAGTGAAAGGGCACTCCAAGAGACCCAGTACTTC. This translates into CASSERALQETQYF.

This clone has only a few counts. This chain joins TRBV18 and TRBJ1-2, with TRBD1 matching 12 bases. CDR1 and CDR2 from the germline V gene are KGHSH and LQKENI. Trimming removed 5 bases from V and 9 bases from J; junction bases left unmatched: 4. The CDR3 is 13 residues long. The CDR3 protein is CASSSGQGASYTF. The CDR3 nucleotides are TGTGCCAGCTCATCGGGACAGGGGGCAAGCTACACCTTC.

This chain uses TRBV15 with TRBJ2-1, with 8 bases matching TRBD2. The CDR3 has 16 amino acids. CDR1 LNHNV and CDR2 YYDKDF come from the germline V gene (reference sequence). The J segment lost 10 bases and the V segment lost 0 bases, leaving 11 bases of the junction unmatched. CDR3 DNA: TGTGCCACCAGCAGAGATCTAGGGACTAGGGGAATAGAGCAGTTCTTC. Protein sequence: CATSRDLGTRGIEQFF.

The chain employs TRBV18 and TRBJ1-4, with 7 bases lining up with TRBD1. V gave up 0 bases and J gave up 6 bases; unmatched junction bases: 7. Germline lookup yields CDR1 KGHSH and CDR2 LQKENI. The CDR3 is made up of 16 amino acids. The CDR3 is CASSPPKDRVDEKLFF. CDR3 nucleotide sequence: TGTGCCAGCTCACCACCTAAAGACAGGGTTGATGAAAAACTGTTTTTT. Full variable domain (rest looked up from reference TRBV18 and TRBJ1-4): NAGVMQNPRHLVRRRGQEARLRCSPMKGHSHVYWYRQLPEEGLKFMVYLQKENIIDESGMPKERFSAEFPKEGPSILRIQQVVRGDSAAYFCASSPPKDRVDEKLFFGSGTQLSVL.